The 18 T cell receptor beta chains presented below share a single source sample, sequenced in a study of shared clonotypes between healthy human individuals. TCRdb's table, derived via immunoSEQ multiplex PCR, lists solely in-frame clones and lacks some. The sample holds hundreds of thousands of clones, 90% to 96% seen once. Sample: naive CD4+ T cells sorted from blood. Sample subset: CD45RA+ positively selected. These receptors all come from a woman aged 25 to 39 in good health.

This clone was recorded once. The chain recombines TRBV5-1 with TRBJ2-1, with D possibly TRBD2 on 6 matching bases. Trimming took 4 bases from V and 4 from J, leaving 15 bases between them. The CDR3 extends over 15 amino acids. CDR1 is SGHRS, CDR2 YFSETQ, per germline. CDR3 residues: CASSQQSSGYNEQFF. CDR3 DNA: TGCGCCAGCAGCCAACAGTCGAGCGGGTACAATGAGCAGTTCTTC.

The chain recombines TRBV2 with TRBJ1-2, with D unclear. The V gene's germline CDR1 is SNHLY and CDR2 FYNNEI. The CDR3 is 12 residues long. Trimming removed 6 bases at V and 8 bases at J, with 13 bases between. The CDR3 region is CASRKDGVGYTF. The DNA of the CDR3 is TGTGCCAGCAGGAAGGACGGGGTGGGCTACACCTTC.

In nucleotides, the CDR3 is TGCGCCAGCAGGTTTGGAGCAGATCAGCCCCAGCATTTT. Its protein is CASRFGADQPQHF. V is TRBV5-1 and J is TRBJ1-5; D unclear. The germline V gene encodes CDR1 SGHRS and CDR2 YFSETQ. The V end was cut by 5 bases, the J end by 5 bases, with 11 bases between. CDR3 length: 13 residues.

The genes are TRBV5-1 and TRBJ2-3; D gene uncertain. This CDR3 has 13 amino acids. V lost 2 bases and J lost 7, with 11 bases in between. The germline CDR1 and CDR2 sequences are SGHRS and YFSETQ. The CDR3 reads CASSFQNQNTQYF. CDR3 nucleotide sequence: TGCGCCAGCAGCTTCCAAAATCAAAATACGCAGTATTTT.

The CDR3 here is CASNPDRVMGQYF. In nucleotides, the CDR3 is TGCGCCAGCAATCCGGACAGGGTCATGGGGCAGTACTTC. The chain links TRBV10-2 to TRBJ2-5; 8 nucleotides match TRBD1. J was trimmed by 11 bases and V by 7 bases; bases with no gene match: 12. This CDR3 is 13 amino acids long. Germline CDR1 and CDR2: WSHSY and SAAADI.

In DNA, the CDR3 is TGTGCCAGCAGCAGGGACAGGGCGAGGACAAACAATGAGCAGTTCTTC. It yields the protein CASSRDRARTNNEQFF. The chain employs TRBV2 and TRBJ2-1; 9 nucleotides agree with TRBD1. Per the germline V gene, CDR1 is SNHLY and CDR2 is FYNNEI. The trim removed 6 bases at V and 5 bases at J, leaving 11 bases unmatched. The CDR3 runs to 16 residues.

The DNA for the CDR3 is TGTGCCAGCAGTAGTTACGGGACAGGGGGGTGGCACGGCTACACCTTC. Translating it yields CASSSYGTGGWHGYTF. This rearrangement joins TRBV7-9 to TRBJ1-2, with 11 bases fitting TRBD1. V shed 6 bases and J 8 bases; nucleotides not matched to a gene: 14. The germline V gene encodes CDR1 SEHNR and CDR2 FQNEAQ (reference sequence). CDR3 length: 16 amino acids. Supplemented by reference TRBV7-9 and TRBJ1-2, the full variable domain reads DTGVSQNPRHKITKRGQNVTFRCDPISEHNRLYWYRQTLGQGPEFLTYFQNEAQLEKSRLLSDRFSAERPKGSFSTLEIQRTEQGDSAMYLCASSSYGTGGWHGYTFGSGTRLTVV.

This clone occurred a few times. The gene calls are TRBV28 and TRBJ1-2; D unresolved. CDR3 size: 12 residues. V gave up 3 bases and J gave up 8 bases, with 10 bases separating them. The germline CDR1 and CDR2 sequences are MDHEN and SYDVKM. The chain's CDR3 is CASSFQSGGYTF. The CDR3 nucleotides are TGTGCCAGCAGTTTTCAGTCTGGGGGCTACACCTTC.

For the CDR3, the DNA is TGTGCCAGCAGCCCGAGGGGGACTAGCGTCGACTCGGGCACAGATACGCAGTATTTT. Translated, it gives CASSPRGTSVDSGTDTQYF. This chain uses TRBV7-6 with TRBJ2-3; TRBD2 agrees at 10 bases. The CDR3 sequence is 19 residues long. After removal of 5 bases from V and 1 base from J, the junction contained 15 bases not matched to a gene. In germline, CDR1 is SGHVS, CDR2 FNYEAQ.

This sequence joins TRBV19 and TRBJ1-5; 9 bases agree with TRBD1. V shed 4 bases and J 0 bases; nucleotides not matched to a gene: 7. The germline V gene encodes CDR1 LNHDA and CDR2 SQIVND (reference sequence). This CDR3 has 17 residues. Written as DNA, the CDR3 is TGTGCCAGTAGTACCCGGGACAGGGATTATAGCAATCAGCCCCAGCATTTT. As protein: CASSTRDRDYSNQPQHF.

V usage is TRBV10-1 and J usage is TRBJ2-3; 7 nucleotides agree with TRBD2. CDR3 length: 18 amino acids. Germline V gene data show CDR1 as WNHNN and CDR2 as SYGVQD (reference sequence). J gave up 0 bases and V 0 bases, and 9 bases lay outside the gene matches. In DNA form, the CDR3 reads TGCGCCAGCAGTGAGTCGATAGCTAGCGGAGTTAGCACAGATACGCAGTATTTT. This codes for CASSESIASGVSTDTQYF.

CDR3 region: CASSLSGIGYTF. The CDR3 DNA sequence: TGTGCCAGCAGTTTATCGGGGATTGGCTACACCTTC. The genes are TRBV28 and TRBJ1-2, with D uncertain. This CDR3 comprises 12 residues. Trimming removed 1 base from V and 7 bases from J, with 7 bases in between. From germline, CDR1 is MDHEN and CDR2 SYDVKM.

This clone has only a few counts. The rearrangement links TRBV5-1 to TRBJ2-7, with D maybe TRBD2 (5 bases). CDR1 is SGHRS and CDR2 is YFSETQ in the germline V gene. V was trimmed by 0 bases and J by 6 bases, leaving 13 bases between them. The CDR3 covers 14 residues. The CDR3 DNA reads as TGCGCCAGCAGCTTGGGACTACGCACCGCCGAGCAGTACTTC. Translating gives CASSLGLRTAEQYF. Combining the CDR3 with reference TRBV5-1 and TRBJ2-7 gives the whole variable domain KAGVTQTPRYLIKTRGQQVTLSCSPISGHRSVSWYQQTPGQGLQFLFEYFSETQRNKGNFPGRFSGRQFSNSRSEMNVSTLELGDSALYLCASSLGLRTAEQYFGPGTRLTVT.

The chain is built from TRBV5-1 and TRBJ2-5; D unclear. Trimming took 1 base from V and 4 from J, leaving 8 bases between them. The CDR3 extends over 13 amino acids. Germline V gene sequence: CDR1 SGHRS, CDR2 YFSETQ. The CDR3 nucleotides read TGCGCCAGCAGCTTGATGGTACGAGAGACCCAGTACTTC. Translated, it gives CASSLMVRETQYF.

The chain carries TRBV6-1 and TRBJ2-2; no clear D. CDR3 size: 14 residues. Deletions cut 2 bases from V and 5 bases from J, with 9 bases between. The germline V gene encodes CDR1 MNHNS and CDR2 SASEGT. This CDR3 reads CASSEWGGTGELFF. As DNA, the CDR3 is TGTGCCAGCAGTGAATGGGGTGGAACCGGGGAGCTGTTTTTT.

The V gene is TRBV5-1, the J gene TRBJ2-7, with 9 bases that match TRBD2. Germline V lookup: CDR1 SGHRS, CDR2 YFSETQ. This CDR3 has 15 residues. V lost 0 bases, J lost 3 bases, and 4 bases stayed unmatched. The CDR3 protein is CASSLELAGNYEQYF. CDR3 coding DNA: TGCGCCAGCAGCTTGGAACTAGCGGGCAACTACGAGCAGTACTTC.

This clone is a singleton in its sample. CDR3 in amino acids: CASSFLAGEGNEQFF. The CDR3 bases are TGTGCCAGCAGCTTCCTAGCGGGAGAGGGGAATGAGCAGTTCTTC. The V and J genes are TRBV11-2 and TRBJ2-1; 10 positions agree with TRBD2. The CDR3 loop spans 15 amino acids. Germline-derived CDR1 and CDR2 are SGHAT and FQNNGV. V trimming: 3 bases; J trimming: 7 bases; junction bases outside the gene matches: 6.

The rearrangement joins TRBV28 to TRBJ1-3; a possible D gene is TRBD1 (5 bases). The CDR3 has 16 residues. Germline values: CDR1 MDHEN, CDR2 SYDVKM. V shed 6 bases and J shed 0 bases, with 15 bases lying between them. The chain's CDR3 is CASSLEQGVSGNTIYF. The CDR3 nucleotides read TGTGCCAGCAGCTTGGAGCAGGGAGTCTCTGGAAACACCATATATTTT.